Presented here are 8 T cell receptor beta chains from one specimen sequenced in a study of shared clonotypes between healthy human individuals. Naive-designated CD8 cells lacked CD45RO, were positively enriched for CCR7, and omitted terminally differentiated effector memory CD45RA+ cells. Some clones are missing from TCRdb's copy, which holds only in-frame ones; the method was immunoSEQ multiplex PCR. The data hold 700,000 to 950,000 clones, with 90% to 97% observed a single time. Source material: naive CD8+ T cells sorted from blood. Receptors originate from a man under 40 in good health.

CDR3 nucleotides: TGTGCCAGCAGTTTAGGGAGACCCCCGAACACCGGGGAGCTGTTTTTT. This encodes CASSLGRPPNTGELFF. This chain connects TRBV27 to TRBJ2-2; possibly TRBD2 for D (5 bases). The V and J ends lost 2 bases and 0 bases respectively, with 10 bases between them. This CDR3 has 16 residues. Germline loops: CDR1 MNHEY, CDR2 SMNVEV (reference sequence).

The CDR3: CASSLMSGETGELFF. The CDR3 DNA reads as TGTGCCAGCAGCTTGATGAGCGGGGAAACCGGGGAGCTGTTTTTT. The rearrangement links TRBV5-4 to TRBJ2-2, with 7 bases that match TRBD2. The CDR3 is 15 amino acids. CDR1 is SGHNT, CDR2 YYREEE, per germline (reference sequence). The V segment lost 1 base and the J segment 5 bases; nucleotides outside the gene matches: 5.

The J gene is TRBJ1-1, the V gene TRBV7-6; tentative D call: TRBD1 (6 bases). Germline loops: CDR1 SGHVS, CDR2 FNYEAQ. With 0 bases removed from V and 8 bases from J, the gap between germline ends came to 7 bases. This CDR3 contains 12 residues. CDR3 region: CASSLATGEAFF. The CDR3 region has the DNA TGTGCCAGCAGCTTAGCTACAGGGGAAGCTTTCTTT.

CDR3 loop: CASRWAGEDDEQFF. The CDR3 region has the DNA TGTGCCAGCAGATGGGCAGGGGAGGATGACGAGCAGTTCTTC. The rearrangement links TRBV27 to TRBJ2-1, with D perhaps assigned TRBD1 or TRBD2 (6 bases each). The ends were cut back, 6 bases at V and 10 bases at J, with 19 bases in the middle. This CDR3 comprises 14 residues. Germline loops: CDR1 MNHEY, CDR2 SMNVEV (reference sequence).

The J gene is TRBJ2-7, the V gene TRBV4-1, with D possibly TRBD2 on 5 matching bases. Deletions cut 5 bases from V and 1 base from J, with 9 bases between. The CDR3 is 13 residues long. Germline CDR1 and CDR2: MGHRA and YSYEKL. CDR3 DNA: TGCGCCAGCAGCTCTACGGGATCCTACGAGCAGTACTTC. Residues: CASSSTGSYEQYF.

As for this clone: In the same sample, other DNA sequences code for this CDR3. J is TRBJ2-1 and V is TRBV28; D perhaps matches TRBD1 (5 bases). The CDR3 has 13 residues. Germline V lookup: CDR1 MDHEN, CDR2 SYDVKM. The V and J ends lost 3 bases and 7 bases respectively, with 10 bases between them. The CDR3 loop reads CASSFRVDNEQFF. CDR3 in DNA: TGTGCCAGCAGTTTCAGGGTTGATAATGAGCAGTTCTTC. The variable domain in full, completed from reference TRBV28 and TRBJ2-1, reads DVKVTQSSRYLVKRTGEKVFLECVQDMDHENMFWYRQDPGLGLRLIYFSYDVKMKEKGDIPEGYSVSREKKERFSLILESASTNQTSMYLCASSFRVDNEQFFGPGTRLTVL.

This clone has more than one count but fewer than ten. V is TRBV7-9 and J is TRBJ1-5; TRBD1 matches 8 bases. CDR1 is SEHNR, CDR2 FQNEAQ, per germline (reference sequence). After removal of 5 bases from V and 6 bases from J, the junction contained 6 bases not matched to a gene. This CDR3 region has 14 residues. CDR3 nucleotides: TGTGCCAGCAGCCTAGGACAGGGAGCTCAGCCCCAGCATTTT. As protein: CASSLGQGAQPQHF. The entire variable domain, with the rest obtained from reference TRBV7-9 and TRBJ1-5, is as follows: DTGVSQNPRHKITKRGQNVTFRCDPISEHNRLYWYRQTLGQGPEFLTYFQNEAQLEKSRLLSDRFSAERPKGSFSTLEIQRTEQGDSAMYLCASSLGQGAQPQHFGDGTRLSIL.

This chain links TRBV29-1 with TRBJ2-7; D not resolved. The germline CDR1 and CDR2 sequences are SQVTM and ANQGSEA. V lost 4 bases and J lost 2, with 12 bases in between. CDR3 length: 13 amino acids. CDR3 bases: TGCAGCGTTGTAGACTCCCGCGCCTACGAGCAGTACTTC. Its protein product is CSVVDSRAYEQYF.